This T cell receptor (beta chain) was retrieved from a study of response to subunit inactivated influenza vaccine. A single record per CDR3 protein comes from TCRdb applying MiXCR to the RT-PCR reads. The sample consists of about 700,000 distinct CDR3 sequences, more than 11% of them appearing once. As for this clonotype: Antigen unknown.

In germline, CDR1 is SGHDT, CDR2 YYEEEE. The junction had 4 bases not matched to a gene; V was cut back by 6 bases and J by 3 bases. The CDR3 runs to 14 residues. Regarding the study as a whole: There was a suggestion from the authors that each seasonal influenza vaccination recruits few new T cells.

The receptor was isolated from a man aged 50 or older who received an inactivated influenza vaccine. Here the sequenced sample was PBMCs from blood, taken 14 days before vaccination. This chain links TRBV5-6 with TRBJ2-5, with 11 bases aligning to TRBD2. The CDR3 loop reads CASTQTSGEETQYF. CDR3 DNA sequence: TGTGCCAGCACCCAGACTAGCGGGGAAGAGACCCAGTACTTC.